Sequencing of this TCR beta chain was carried out in a study of T cells in Graves' hyperthyroidism and ophthalmopathy. About the research overall: Before any treatment, at initial diagnosis, peripheral blood was collected.

The sample holds many counts of this clonotype. This CDR3 contains 15 residues. V lost 5 bases and J lost 2; bases outside the gene matches: 5. Germline-derived CDR1 and CDR2 are MDHEN and SYDVKM. The definition of stable Graves' hyperthyroidism was no ophthalmopathy progression within 18 months. From RNA transcripts, TCR beta CDR3 regions were amplified. The TCR CDR3 first-round RT-PCR relied on the HTBI primer set. From the multiplex PCR reads, TCRdb called clonotypes with MiXCR, one entry per CDR3 protein. Of approximately 430,000 distinct CDR3 sequences listed, around 14% are singletons. The TCR comes from a young woman with Graves' hyperthyroidism. The rearrangement uses TRBV28 and TRBJ2-3, with 9 bases aligning to TRBD2. Material for sequencing was blood. CDR3: CASSVAGDLTDTQYF. In DNA, the CDR3 is TGTGCCAGCAGTGTAGCGGGAGACCTCACAGATACGCAGTATTTT.